A single sample is the source of the 15 T cell receptor beta chains below, sequenced in a study of regulatory T cells in long-lasting Graves disease. Libraries of TCR beta came from iRepertoire HTBI primers plus Arm-PCR of CDR3 regions. TCRdb used MiXCR to reprocess the multiplex PCR reads, holding one entry per CDR3 protein. The top ten hold approximately 25% of the sample, which has around 480,000 distinct CDR3 sequences, approximately 16% seen once. Time point of the sample: newly diagnosed GD, antithyroid drugs for less than 3 months. RNA extracted from PBMCs served as the sequencing template. The sample also formed part of further work on T cells in Graves' hyperthyroidism and ophthalmopathy.

Sequencing used peripheral blood mononuclear cells (PBMCs), obtained at new diagnosis, from a patient treated with antithyroid drugs. The receptors were gathered from a woman aged 35-65 years with Graves disease.

V usage is TRBV2 and J usage is TRBJ2-2; D possibly uses TRBD1 or TRBD2 (5 bases each). The CDR3 runs 15 residues. Trimming pared 7 bases from V and 4 bases from J, leaving 16 bases between. The V gene's germline CDR1 is SNHLY and CDR2 FYNNEI. The CDR3 DNA reads as TGTGCCAGCAAGTACTTCCGGGACCGCACCGGGGAGCTGTTTTTT. Translation gives CASKYFRDRTGELFF.

The V and J genes are TRBV18 and TRBJ1-1, with D possibly matching TRBD1 (5 bases). Germline values: CDR1 KGHSH, CDR2 LQKENI. Trimming stripped 2 bases from V and 3 bases from J, with 13 bases between. The CDR3 has 15 residues. CDR3 loop: CASSPGRQTDTEAFF. CDR3 bases: TGTGCCAGCTCACCAGGGCGCCAGACAGACACTGAAGCTTTCTTT.

Turning to this clonotype: This may be a read error, as it is one base from a much larger clone. The rearrangement joins TRBV10-2 to TRBJ2-7; TRBD2 matches at 10 bases. The CDR3 is 13 amino acids. Germline V gene lookup returns CDR1 WSHSY and CDR2 SAAADI. CDR3 protein: CASSGTSDYEQCF. CDR3 in DNA: TGCGCCAGCTCCGGGACTAGCGACTACGAGCAGTGCTTC.

This clonotype showed up just a few times. The chain joins TRBV12-3 or TRBV12-4 to TRBJ2-1; D ambiguous. CDR3 length: 16 residues. Deletions cut 1 base from V and 2 bases from J, with 12 bases between. The CDR3 DNA reads TGTGCCAGCAGTTTAGGAGTAGCTGGACCCTACAATGAGCAGTTCTTC. This sequence encodes CASSLGVAGPYNEQFF.

This clonotype was counted at least ten times. The chain carries TRBV3-1 and TRBJ1-2; TRBD1 might be the D (5 bases). The CDR3 loop spans 13 amino acids. Trimming pared 4 bases from V and 4 bases from J, leaving 10 bases between. CDR1 LGHDT and CDR2 YNNKEL come from the germline V gene (reference sequence). Here the CDR3 DNA reads TGTGCCAGCAGCCCGGGGCGCCCCTATGGCTACACCTTC. Translation: CASSPGRPYGYTF. Full variable domain (rest looked up from reference TRBV3-1 and TRBJ1-2): DTAVSQTPKYLVTQMGNDKSIKCEQNLGHDTMYWYKQDSKKFLKIMFSYNNKELIINETVPNRFSPKSPDKAHLNLHINSLELGDSAVYFCASSPGRPYGYTFGSGTRLTVV.

On this clonotype: Given a much more abundant clone one base away, this may be a read error. This sequence joins TRBV30 and TRBJ2-3; the D is unclear. The CDR3 totals 14 residues. Germline CDR1 and CDR2: GTSNPN and SVGIG (reference sequence). The chain's CDR3 is CVWIPATSTDTQYF. CDR3 DNA sequence: TGTGTCTGGATTCCAGCGACTAGCACAGATACGCAGTATTTT.

This clonotype was counted only a few times. The chain couples TRBV12-5 to TRBJ1-1, with 7 bases lining up with TRBD1. The CDR3 length is 15 residues. Trimming removed 8 bases from V and 4 bases from J; junction bases left unmatched: 13. The germline V gene encodes CDR1 LGHNT and CDR2 FRNRAP. For the CDR3, the DNA is TGTGCTAGTAGCCTAAGCGGGACAGTCGGCACTGAAGCTTTCTTT. Encoded protein: CASSLSGTVGTEAFF.

This clonotype appeared a few times. The rearrangement links TRBV5-6 to TRBJ2-1; TRBD1 agrees at 7 bases. The germline CDR1 and CDR2 sequences are SGHDT and YYEEEE. J was trimmed by 2 bases and V by 4 bases; bases with no gene match: 6. The CDR3 totals 15 residues. The CDR3: CASSNRDSPYNEQFF. The CDR3 DNA is TGTGCCAGCAGCAACCGGGACAGCCCCTACAATGAGCAGTTCTTC.

This clonotype was counted only a few times. This chain links TRBV27 with TRBJ2-4, with D uncertain. CDR3 length equals 15 residues. Germline loops: CDR1 MNHEY, CDR2 SMNVEV (reference sequence). Trimming removed 6 bases at V and 0 bases at J, with 12 bases between. The CDR3 region is CASRVSALAKNIQYF. The CDR3 bases are TGTGCCAGCAGGGTCAGCGCCTTAGCCAAAAACATTCAGTACTTC.

The sample holds many counts of this clonotype. The chain combines TRBV10-3 with TRBJ1-1; no clear D. Germline loops: CDR1 ENHRY, CDR2 SYGVKD. This CDR3 contains 15 residues. The V gene lost 3 bases and the J gene lost 0 bases, with 11 bases spanning the gap. The CDR3 DNA sequence: TGTGCCATCAGTGATTGGTTGGGGTTGAACACTGAAGCTTTCTTT. Protein: CAISDWLGLNTEAFF.

In its sample, this clonotype was seen a few times. The chain has TRBV3-1 and TRBJ2-1; tentative D call: TRBD2 (7 bases). The germline gives CDR1 LGHDT, CDR2 YNNKEL (reference sequence). The CDR3 consists of 19 residues. The V end lost 0 bases, the J end lost 0 bases, and 18 bases lay between the germline ends. The CDR3 spells CASSQDPSGGASSYNEQFF. CDR3 DNA sequence: TGTGCCAGCAGCCAAGATCCAAGTGGGGGGGCGAGCTCCTACAATGAGCAGTTCTTC.

A remark on this clonotype: Since a much larger clone is just one base distant, this may be a read error. V gene TRBV12-3 or TRBV12-4 combines with J gene TRBJ2-7; D unresolved. V was trimmed by 8 bases and J by 6 bases, leaving 5 bases between them. This CDR3 region has 9 residues. The CDR3 here is CASGSEQYF. In DNA form, the CDR3 reads TGTGCCAGCGGAAGCGAGCAGTACTTC.

The V and J genes are TRBV5-8 and TRBJ2-5; D remains unclear. Germline lookup yields CDR1 SGHTS and CDR2 YDEGEE. The CDR3 extends over 13 amino acids. Trimming pared 4 bases from V and 4 bases from J, leaving 11 bases between. The CDR3 is CASSQDQRETQYF. For the CDR3, the DNA is TGTGCCAGCAGCCAAGACCAAAGAGAGACCCAGTACTTC.

In this sample, this clonotype turned up a few times. The rearrangement joins TRBV7-3 to TRBJ2-3; D perhaps matches TRBD1 (6 bases). The CDR3 sequence is 16 residues long. Germline values: CDR1 SGHTA, CDR2 FQGTGA. Trimming cost V 5 bases and J 0 bases, with 15 bases left between them. CDR3: CASSPGQFSSTDTQYF. CDR3 DNA sequence: TGTGCCAGCAGCCCAGGACAGTTTTCTAGCACAGATACGCAGTATTTT.

This clonotype was found a few times. The chain is built from TRBV6-1 and TRBJ2-7; 8 nucleotides line up with TRBD1. Germline V gene data show CDR1 as MNHNS and CDR2 as SASEGT. The CDR3 consists of 15 residues. V dropped 4 bases and J dropped 3; count of bases not matched to a gene: 8. The CDR3 here is CASSGPTTGGYEQYF. CDR3 nucleotides: TGTGCCAGCAGTGGACCGACTACAGGGGGCTACGAGCAGTACTTC.